The 4 T cell receptor beta chains below all came from one sample that was sequenced in a study of cytomegalovirus exposure and HLA in healthy donors. Use of 60 Vbeta and 13 Jbeta primers characterized the PCR. The protocol was immunoSEQ multiplex PCR, while the TCRdb copy is restricted to in-frame clones and leaves out a portion. The repertoire includes around 300,000 clones, 70% to 90% of them detected once, and 2% to 2.5% sits in the top ten. Sequenced sample: PBMCs. These TCRs come from a woman between 35 and 50 years old in good health and CMV-seropositive.

V and J are TRBV7-9 and TRBJ2-3; 7 nucleotides match TRBD2. After removal of 5 bases from V and 0 bases from J, the junction contained 8 bases not matched to a gene. This CDR3 spans 16 amino acids. Germline V gives CDR1 SEHNR, CDR2 FQNEAQ (reference sequence). CDR3 coding DNA: TGTGCCAGCAGCCTGACCGGGACTACTAGCACAGATACGCAGTATTTT. This codes for CASSLTGTTSTDTQYF.

The CDR3 coding sequence is TGTGCCAGCAGTCCTGTAGGGGCCTCTAATGAAAAACTGTTTTTT. Amino acids: CASSPVGASNEKLFF. The chain uses TRBV28 and TRBJ1-4, with D maybe TRBD1 (5 bases). V was trimmed by 5 bases and J by 3 bases, leaving 13 bases between them. The germline CDR1 and CDR2 sequences are MDHEN and SYDVKM. The CDR3 consists of 15 residues. The full variable domain, in which reference TRBV28 and TRBJ1-4 provide the parts outside the CDR3, is DVKVTQSSRYLVKRTGEKVFLECVQDMDHENMFWYRQDPGLGLRLIYFSYDVKMKEKGDIPEGYSVSREKKERFSLILESASTNQTSMYLCASSPVGASNEKLFFGSGTQLSVL.

The rearrangement links TRBV19 to TRBJ2-2, with D possibly being TRBD1 (7 bases). Per germline, CDR1 LNHDA and CDR2 SQIVND (reference sequence). Trimming pared 7 bases from V and 4 bases from J, leaving 22 bases between. The CDR3 has 17 residues. Written as DNA, the CDR3 is TGTGCCAGTACCCCGAGGGGTCAGGGGGGTGGCACCGGGGAGCTGTTTTTT. Amino acid sequence: CASTPRGQGGGTGELFF.

This CDR3 reads CASSRGLSSNQPQHF. CDR3 DNA: TGTGCCAGCAGTAGGGGACTCAGTAGCAATCAGCCCCAGCATTTT. The V gene is TRBV28, the J gene TRBJ1-5, with D possibly matching TRBD1 (5 bases). Trimming cost V 5 bases and J 0 bases, with 11 bases left between them. Germline values: CDR1 MDHEN, CDR2 SYDVKM. The CDR3 has 15 residues.